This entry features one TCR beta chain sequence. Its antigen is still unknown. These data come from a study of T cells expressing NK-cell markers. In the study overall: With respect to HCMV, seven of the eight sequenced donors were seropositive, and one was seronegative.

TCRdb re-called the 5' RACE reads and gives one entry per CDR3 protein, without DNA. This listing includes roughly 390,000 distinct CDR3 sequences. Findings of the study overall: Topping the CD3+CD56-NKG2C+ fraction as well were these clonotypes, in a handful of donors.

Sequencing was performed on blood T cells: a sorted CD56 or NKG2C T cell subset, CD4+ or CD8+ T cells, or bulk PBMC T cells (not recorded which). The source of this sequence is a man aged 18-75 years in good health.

CDR3 loop: CSARASGSQPQHF. This chain links TRBV20-1 with TRBJ1-5. The V gene's germline CDR1 is DFQATT and CDR2 SNEGSKA (reference sequence). CDR3 length equals 13 residues.